These 10 T cell receptor beta chains came from one sample sequenced in a study of blood T cells in healthy people across ages. For the second PCR, which ran for 7 to 11 cycles, a sample-barcoded 5' primer and a J-beta primer mix were used. TCRdb redid the calling of the 5' RACE reads with MiXCR, one entry per CDR3 protein. The sample lists about 800,000 distinct CDR3 sequences, about half occurring once. Sequenced input: blood. The source is an elderly man in good health.

The chain has TRBV20-1 and TRBJ1-1; no reliable D call. CDR1 and CDR2 (germline): DFQATT, SNEGSKA (reference sequence). This CDR3 is 15 amino acids long. DNA of the CDR3: TGCAGGGTGATCATACTAAAACCGGAGCGGACTGAAGCTTTCTTT. This sequence encodes CRVIILKPERTEAFF.

This clonotype was recorded once. The chain carries TRBV5-1 and TRBJ2-5; TRBD2 matches 8 bases. From germline, CDR1 is SGHRS and CDR2 YFSETQ. The CDR3 sequence is 14 residues long. The junction had 13 bases not matched to a gene; V was cut back by 4 bases and J by 11 bases. The CDR3: CASSRSGTSDEQYF. The CDR3 nucleotides read TGCGCCAGCAGCCGATCCGGGACTAGTGATGAGCAGTACTTC.

This clonotype was detected many times. CDR3 in amino acids: CASSRSGRAKNEQFF. For the CDR3, the DNA is TGTGCCAGCAGTCGTTCAGGGAGGGCGAAGAATGAGCAGTTCTTC. V usage is TRBV12-3 or TRBV12-4 and J usage is TRBJ2-1; 7 nucleotides align to TRBD2. The trim removed 5 bases at V and 7 bases at J, leaving 11 bases unmatched. This CDR3 has 15 amino acids.

The chain joins TRBV10-3 to TRBJ2-1; no reliable D call. The assigned J gene may be wrong: the sequence end matches TRBJ2-7 better. The germline CDR1 and CDR2 sequences are ENHRY and SYGVKD. CDR3 length: 14 residues. In DNA form, the CDR3 reads TGTGCCATCAGTGAGTCGGGATCCAACAATGAGCAGTACTTC. Amino acids: CAISESGSNNEQYF.

This clonotype was counted between two and nine times. The rearrangement uses TRBV27 and TRBJ2-3, with TRBD1 identical over 7 bases. The V gene end was trimmed by 5 bases and the J gene end by 1 base; junction bases not matched to a gene: 9. Looked up from germline, CDR1 is MNHEY and CDR2 is SMNVEV (reference sequence). This CDR3 contains 16 residues. The CDR3 nucleotides read TGTGCCAGCAGTCGGAACGCAGGGGGAGGCACAGATACGCAGTATTTT. It codes for CASSRNAGGGTDTQYF.

The chain recombines TRBV24-1 with TRBJ2-5; 8 bases line up with TRBD1. V lost 5 bases, J lost 0 bases, and 7 bases stayed unmatched. The germline V gene encodes CDR1 KGHDR and CDR2 SFDVKD. This CDR3 spans 16 amino acids. The CDR3 DNA reads TGTGCCACCAGTGCGGGACAGGAGTGGTACCAAGAGACCCAGTACTTC. Its protein product is CATSAGQEWYQETQYF.

This clonotype has a handful of counts. The genes are TRBV20-1 and TRBJ2-3; the D gene is possibly TRBD1 (6 bases). This CDR3 region has 14 residues. The germline V gene has CDR1 DFQATT and CDR2 SNEGSKA (reference sequence). The V end lost 1 base, the J end lost 3 bases, and 11 bases lay between the germline ends. The CDR3 sequence is CSARGGQLTDTQYF. CDR3 nucleotide sequence: TGCAGTGCTAGAGGGGGGCAGCTAACAGATACGCAGTATTTT.

This clonotype was counted many times. The chain carries TRBV30 and TRBJ2-2; D is ambiguous. Germline CDR1 and CDR2: GTSNPN and SVGIG (reference sequence). Trimming took 4 bases from V and 6 from J, leaving 12 bases between them. The CDR3 totals 13 residues. The CDR3 loop is CAWTRVRSGELFF. For the CDR3, the DNA is TGTGCCTGGACCCGGGTCCGTTCCGGGGAGCTGTTTTTT.

The V and J genes are TRBV6-5 and TRBJ2-3; 7 bases map to TRBD1. The CDR3 loop spans 16 amino acids. The V gene's germline CDR1 is MNHEY and CDR2 SVGAGI. Trimming at V came to 0 bases and at J to 6 bases, leaving 9 bases not matched to a gene. In DNA, the CDR3 is TGTGCCAGCAGTTACTCGGGAGTACAGGGGCCCGATACGCAGTATTTT. Translation gives CASSYSGVQGPDTQYF.

This clonotype was recorded at least ten times. The genes are TRBV20-1 and TRBJ1-4, with TRBD1 matching over 7 bases. The germline V gene has CDR1 DFQATT and CDR2 SNEGSKA (reference sequence). The CDR3 is 14 amino acids. V lost 1 base and J lost 8; bases outside the gene matches: 7. CDR3 sequence: CSARGSGGLEKLFF. In DNA, the CDR3 is TGCAGTGCTAGAGGTTCAGGGGGTTTGGAAAAACTGTTTTTT.